Here is one T cell receptor beta chain with its context. The antigen remains unidentified. The sample is drawn from a study of shared clonotypes between healthy human individuals. Across the whole study: The study drew on a couple of women and a few men aged 18 to 49 as donors. Findings and limits, study-wide: Sampling used blood alone; tissue repertoires probably differ.

The repertoire was sequenced with immunoSEQ multiplex PCR; TCRdb's copy has only in-frame clones and lacks some. The sample holds more than 2,000,000 clones, over 85% seen once. The length of the CDR3 is 16 residues. In germline, CDR1 is SGHVS, CDR2 FQNEAQ. The germline V and J ends were trimmed by 0 bases and 5 bases, with 16 bases remaining between them. This chain connects TRBV7-8 to TRBJ1-1, with D possibly matching TRBD1 (6 bases). Material for sequencing was naive CD4+ T cells from PBMCs. Sample subset: CD45RA+ positively selected. The TCR originated in a young man in good health. Some clones in this sample may be carry-over from other donors' samples. The CDR3: CASSLASPGVGTEAFF. DNA for the CDR3: TGTGCCAGCAGCTTAGCTTCCCCAGGGGTCGGGACTGAAGCTTTCTTT.